One and the same sample provided the 18 T cell receptor beta chains below, sequenced in a study of cytomegalovirus exposure and HLA in healthy donors. The study ran its PCR with 60 Vbeta and 13 Jbeta primers. The table came from immunoSEQ multiplex PCR; TCRdb's copy has only in-frame clones and leaves some out. The sample consists of more than 30,000 clones, around 69% of them appearing once. Source material: PBMCs. The receptors derive from a man between 25 and 39 years old in good health and CMV-seronegative.

The chain uses TRBV29-1 and TRBJ2-7, with 12 bases lining up with TRBD2. The V gene end was trimmed by 4 bases and the J gene end by 2 bases; junction bases not matched to a gene: 3. The CDR3 runs 14 residues. Germline assignment: CDR1 SQVTM and CDR2 ANQGSEA. CDR3 amino acids: CSVGTSGRPYEQYF. CDR3 coding DNA: TGCAGCGTTGGTACTAGCGGGAGGCCCTACGAGCAGTACTTC.

The V gene is TRBV15, the J gene TRBJ2-3; weak D call: TRBD2 (7 bases). There are 14 residues in the CDR3. Trimming shortened V by 3 bases and J by 5 bases, and 12 bases separated the two germline ends. CDR1 and CDR2 from the germline V gene are LNHNV and YYDKDF (reference sequence). CDR3: CATSRVGGQDTQYF. The DNA of the CDR3 is TGTGCCACCAGCAGGGTCGGGGGGCAAGATACGCAGTATTTT.

CDR3 protein: CASSARTDPGYEQYF. The CDR3 nucleotides are TGTGCCAGCAGCGCCCGGACAGATCCTGGCTACGAGCAGTACTTC. The chain combines TRBV7-9 with TRBJ2-7; tentatively, D is TRBD1 (6 bases). CDR1 and CDR2 (germline): SEHNR, FQNEAQ (reference sequence). The V gene lost 5 bases and the J gene lost 3 bases, with 17 bases spanning the gap. This CDR3 has 15 amino acids.

This clone was found a few times. The gene calls are TRBV11-3 and TRBJ1-5; 8 positions agree with TRBD1. Trimming took 3 bases from V and 4 from J; bases not matched to a gene: 5. Germline CDR1 and CDR2: SGHNT and YENEEA. The CDR3 sequence is 15 residues long. CDR3: CASSFGTGDNQPQHF. The CDR3 DNA reads TGTGCCAGCAGCTTTGGGACAGGAGATAATCAGCCCCAGCATTTT.

The chain links TRBV21-1 to TRBJ2-7; the table's TRBD1 call for D was not verified on the DNA. TRBV21-1 is a recognized pseudogene. CDR3 length equals 15 residues. The CDR3 is CASSTAGTGMYEQYF. The DNA for the CDR3 is TGTGCCAGCAGCACGGCCGGGACAGGGATGTACGAGCAGTACTTC.

The J gene is TRBJ1-1, the V gene TRBV11-2, with D possibly TRBD1 on 6 matching bases. Trimming took off 8 bases at V and 6 bases at J, with 22 bases between the two ends. This CDR3 region has 15 residues. Germline V CDR1 and CDR2: SGHAT, FQNNGV. Here the CDR3 DNA reads TGTGCCAGCCGCGTGAGACCAGGGCAGGGGTCTGAAGCTTTCTTT. Its translation is CASRVRPGQGSEAFF.

This clone occurred a few times. CDR3 loop: CASSPPRGYYTGELFF. CDR3 in DNA: TGTGCCAGCAGCCCACCTAGGGGGTACTACACCGGGGAGCTGTTTTTT. The chain recombines TRBV9 with TRBJ2-2; perhaps TRBD1 as D (6 bases). V was cut by 4 bases and J by 3 bases, with 16 bases left in between. The V gene's germline CDR1 is SGDLS and CDR2 YYNGEE. This CDR3 has 16 amino acids.

This clone was counted only a few times. The chain recombines TRBV7-2 with TRBJ1-1; tentatively, D is TRBD1 (5 bases). V was clipped by 3 bases and J by 4 bases, with 12 bases between them. CDR3 size: 14 residues. Germline V lookup: CDR1 SGHTA, CDR2 FQGNSA. CDR3 coding DNA: TGTGCCAGCAGCTTCGACAGTTTCAGCACTGAAGCTTTCTTT. Translation gives CASSFDSFSTEAFF. Together with reference TRBV7-2 and TRBJ1-1, the CDR3 gives the full variable domain: GAGVSQSPSNKVTEKGKDVELRCDPISGHTALYWYRQSLGQGLEFLIYFQGNSAPDKSGLPSDRFSAERTGGSVSTLTIQRTQQEDSAVYLCASSFDSFSTEAFFGQGTRLTVV.

The V gene is TRBV6-1, the J gene TRBJ1-1; TRBD1 is a possible D gene (5 bases). Trimming removed 5 bases at V and 3 bases at J, with 13 bases between. Per the germline V gene, CDR1 is MNHNS and CDR2 is SASEGT. The CDR3 is 14 amino acids. The CDR3 loop reads CASSLRPGDTEAFF. The CDR3 bases are TGTGCCAGCAGTCTACGTCCGGGGGACACTGAAGCTTTCTTT.

CDR3 protein: CASSLAQGETQYF. In DNA form, the CDR3 reads TGTGCCAGCAGCTTAGCACAGGGAGAGACCCAGTACTTC. The gene calls are TRBV7-9 and TRBJ2-5; tentatively, D is TRBD1 (6 bases). CDR1 and CDR2 from the germline V gene are SEHNR and FQNEAQ (reference sequence). The CDR3 is 13 residues long. V was trimmed by 0 bases and J by 4 bases, leaving 6 bases between them.

This clone was picked up a small number of times. This chain links TRBV6-6 with TRBJ1-1, with D tentatively TRBD1 (5 bases). V was cut by 2 bases and J by 7 bases, with 8 bases left in between. The length of the CDR3 is 12 residues. Germline CDR1 and CDR2: MNHNY and SVGAGI (reference sequence). CDR3 loop: CASSYQQGEAFF. The CDR3 DNA reads as TGTGCCAGCAGTTACCAGCAGGGTGAAGCTTTCTTT.

The chain carries TRBV19 and TRBJ2-3, with a tentative D call TRBD2 (5 bases). CDR3 length: 15 residues. V was clipped by 6 bases and J by 4 bases, with 17 bases between them. Germline CDR1 is LNHDA and CDR2 is SQIVND (reference sequence). The CDR3 sequence is CASSRTRLWSDTQYF. Here the CDR3 DNA reads TGTGCCAGTAGCAGAACTAGGTTGTGGTCAGATACGCAGTATTTT.

The chain links TRBV4-1 to TRBJ1-4; D unclear. The CDR3 is 13 amino acids. V shed 6 bases and J shed 0 bases, with 5 bases lying between them. The germline CDR1 and CDR2 sequences are MGHRA and YSYEKL. In nucleotides, the CDR3 is TGCGCCAGCAGACGGGCAACTAATGAAAAACTGTTTTTT. Translated: CASRRATNEKLFF.

This clone was detected a few times. The chain has TRBV28 and TRBJ1-2; D may be TRBD1 (5 bases). V gave up 3 bases and J gave up 8 bases, with 16 bases separating them. Germline V CDR1 and CDR2: MDHEN, SYDVKM. The CDR3 is 14 amino acids. The CDR3 DNA sequence: TGTGCCAGCAGTTTGCCCGGCAGGGCTCAAGGCTACACCTTC. Translation gives CASSLPGRAQGYTF.

V is TRBV7-6 and J is TRBJ2-5; D might be TRBD1 (5 bases). The DNA end favors TRBJ2-7, so the J call may be wrong. The CDR3 length is 15 residues. Germline V gene lookup returns CDR1 SGHVS and CDR2 FNYEAQ. The CDR3 DNA reads as TGTGCCAGCAGCTTACCGCCAGGGCCCTCCTACGAGCAGTACTTC. This encodes CASSLPPGPSYEQYF.

This sequence joins TRBV12-2 and TRBJ2-2; the table's D call, TRBD1, was not checked against the DNA. TRBV12-2 is described as a pseudogene. CDR3 length: 19 residues. CDR3 coding DNA: TGTGCAAGTCGCCTCTCTAAGGTTCCGGGACAGGGACACACCGGGGAGCTGTTTTTT. Amino acid sequence: CASRLSKVPGQGHTGELFF.

This chain uses TRBV4-2 with TRBJ2-7; 7 nucleotides line up with TRBD1. From germline, CDR1 is LGHNA and CDR2 YNFKEQ. The ends lost 3 bases at V and 2 bases at J; junction bases unmatched: 10. The CDR3 is made up of 16 amino acids. CDR3 region: CASSQGTGDSPYEQYF. CDR3 coding DNA: TGTGCCAGCAGCCAGGGCACAGGGGATTCCCCCTACGAGCAGTACTTC.

The chain links TRBV2 to TRBJ1-2, with TRBD1 as a possible D gene (5 bases). Germline CDR1 SNHLY, CDR2 FYNNEI. The ends were cut back, 4 bases at V and 4 bases at J, with 10 bases in the middle. The CDR3 runs to 13 residues. In nucleotides, the CDR3 is TGTGCCAGCAGTGGTGGGGGGATCTATGGCTACACCTTC. Translating it yields CASSGGGIYGYTF.